Listed below are T cell receptor beta chains from one sample, sequenced in a study of T cells in Graves' hyperthyroidism and ophthalmopathy. TCRdb reanalysed the multiplex PCR reads using MiXCR and keeps one entry per CDR3 protein. The profile shows around 300,000 distinct CDR3 sequences, about an eighth of them singletons. What was sequenced was blood. These receptors came from a woman in her 30s with Graves' hyperthyroidism that later progressed to Graves' ophthalmopathy. Both conserved end residues are part of each CDR3. A D gene is named only where the DNA matches it firmly. Clone size is given for some rows only: seen once, a few or many times, or a class if the clone is expanded.

size	D	V	J	DNA	CDR3
many	NA	TRBV6-1	TRBJ2-7	TGTGCCAGCAGGATCCTTCCGAACTCCTACGAGCAGTACTTC	CASRILPNSYEQYF
many	NA	TRBV27	TRBJ2-7	TGTGCCAGCAGTTTTTATGGGGGAGGATACTACGAGCAGTACTTC	CASSFYGGGYYEQYF
many	NA	TRBV11-3	TRBJ2-5	TGTGCCAGCAGCTTAGATTACAGTCGTCAAGAGACCCAGTACTTC	CASSLDYSRQETQYF
many	NA	TRBV27	TRBJ2-2	TGTGCCAGCAGTACAGGGGAGGCCGGGGAGCTGTTTTTT	CASSTGEAGELFF
few	TRBD1	TRBV7-2	TRBJ2-7	TGTGCCAGCAGCTCACCGGGACAGGGGGCCCTCTCCTACGAGCAGTACTTC	CASSSPGQGALSYEQYF
few	TRBD2	TRBV14	TRBJ2-3	TGTGCCAGCAGACCTCTAGCGGGAGTCGCTACGCAGTATTTT	CASRPLAGVATQYF
many	NA	TRBV7-9	TRBJ1-1	TGTGCCAGCGAGAGCAGGGATACCACTGAAGCTTTCTTT	CASESRDTTEAFF
many	NA	TRBV12-3/TRBV12-4	TRBJ1-3	TGTGCCAGCACTACAACGGCTCCGGACGGGTCGGGAAACACCATATATTTT	CASTTTAPDGSGNTIYF
many	NA	TRBV30	TRBJ2-1	TGTGCCTGGAGTGTACTGAGGGGTGGCTACAATGAGCAGTTCTTC	CAWSVLRGGYNEQFF
many	NA	TRBV18	TRBJ2-5	TGTGCCAGCTCACCTTCGAAACAGGGAGGTTATGAGACCCAGTACTTC	CASSPSKQGGYETQYF
few	NA	TRBV24-1	TRBJ2-6	TGTGCCACCAGTGATTCGGGTGCTGGGGCCAACGTCCTGACTTTC	CATSDSGAGANVLTF
many	NA	TRBV6-2/TRBV6-3	TRBJ1-5	TGTGCCAGCAGCCCGAGGGGCTCCAGCAATCAGCCCCAGCATTTT	CASSPRGSSNQPQHF
many	NA	TRBV20-1	TRBJ2-3	TGCAGTGTATCCGGGGCGACAGATACGCAGTATTTT	CSVSGATDTQYF
many	NA	TRBV29-1	TRBJ2-1	TGCAGCGTTCTGGCGGGACCCGCCGGGAATGAGCAGTTCTTC	CSVLAGPAGNEQFF
NA	NA	TRBV28	TRBJ2-7	TGTGCCAGCAGTCCTTTGGGGGATTGGTCCTACGAGCAGTACTTC	CASSPLGDWSYEQYF
many	NA	TRBV6-1	TRBJ1-5	TGTGCCAGCAGTTTTCCGACGGGAGGTCAGCCCCAGCATTTT	CASSFPTGGQPQHF
NA	NA	TRBV5-6	TRBJ2-7	TGTGCCAGCAGCGCGGACAGCACTATGTACGAGCAGTACTTC	CASSADSTMYEQYF
many	TRBD1	TRBV6-2/TRBV6-3	TRBJ1-5	TGTGCCAGCGTCGGGACAGGAACCTCCGCCCAGCATTTT	CASVGTGTSAQHF
NA	NA	TRBV7-6	TRBJ1-3	TGTGCCAGCAGCTTATCTCTTGTCTCTGGAAACACCATATATTTT	CASSLSLVSGNTIYF
NA	NA	TRBV9	TRBJ2-5	TGTGCCAGCAGCGTAGATCCCCAGGGAGAGACCCAGTACTTC	CASSVDPQGETQYF
many	TRBD2	TRBV7-9	TRBJ2-1	TGTGCCAGCAATGGTCCGGGACTAGTTTCTACTGAGGTCACCTACAATGAGCAGTTCTTC	CASNGPGLVSTEVTYNEQFF
many	NA	TRBV5-1	TRBJ2-1	TGCGCCAGCAGCATACAGGGTGGCAATGAGCAGTTCTTC	CASSIQGGNEQFF
many	NA	TRBV15	TRBJ2-3	TGTGCCACCAGCAGAGACCGTCTATACGCAGATACGCAGTATTTT	CATSRDRLYADTQYF
many	NA	TRBV28	TRBJ2-5	TGTGCCAGCAGGCCGGGTTGGAACCAAGAGACCCAGTACTTC	CASRPGWNQETQYF
many	NA	TRBV19	TRBJ2-1	TGTGCCAGTAGTACCGGGATTTTAAATGAGCAGTTCTTC	CASSTGILNEQFF
many	TRBD1	TRBV7-6	TRBJ2-7	TGTGCCAGCAGCTCCTTCCGGGACAGAAACTACGAGCAGTACTTC	CASSSFRDRNYEQYF
NA	NA	TRBV9	TRBJ1-6	TGTGCCAGCAGCCAACAGGGTGACTACTCACCCCTCCACTTT	CASSQQGDYSPLHF
many	NA	TRBV7-2	TRBJ1-5	TGTGCCAGCAGCCGAGGGGCAGGGGACCAGCCCCAGCATTTT	CASSRGAGDQPQHF
many	NA	TRBV7-2	TRBJ1-5	TGTGCCAGCAGCTTAGTAGCTTCGAGCAATCAGCCCCAGCATTTT	CASSLVASSNQPQHF
many	NA	TRBV4-3	TRBJ1-2	TGCGCCAGCAGCCAAGACGTGTATAACTATGGCTACACCTTC	CASSQDVYNYGYTF
NA	TRBD1	TRBV27	TRBJ2-2	TGTGCCAGCAGTTACGCGATTTACGGTTTAAGGGGGCGGAACACCGGGGAGCTGTTTTTT	CASSYAIYGLRGRNTGELFF
many	NA	TRBV19	TRBJ1-1	TGTGCCAGTCCCCGACCGGGTTTTGCGAACACTGAAGCTTTCTTT	CASPRPGFANTEAFF
many	NA	TRBV11-2	TRBJ2-3	TGTGCCAGTGCTGGACAAGCTAGCACAGATACGCAGTATTTT	CASAGQASTDTQYF
many	NA	TRBV4-1	TRBJ2-7	TGCGCCAGCAGCCCCTTAGGGCTAGGAAACAACTACGAGCAGTACTTC	CASSPLGLGNNYEQYF
many	TRBD2	TRBV6-2/TRBV6-3	TRBJ2-1	TGTGCCAGCAACCCCGTAGCGGGACCATACAATGAGCAGTTCTTC	CASNPVAGPYNEQFF
many	NA	TRBV20-1	TRBJ2-7	TGCAGTGCTAGATATGCGGGGAGTCCCTACGAGCAGTACTTC	CSARYAGSPYEQYF
many	NA	TRBV28	TRBJ2-2	TGTGCCAGCAGACCACAGGGCCCAACCGGGGAGCTGTTTTTT	CASRPQGPTGELFF
many	NA	TRBV30	TRBJ2-5	TGTGCCTGGAAGGCCTCGAGTAGGACCCAGTACTTC	CAWKASSRTQYF
many	NA	TRBV11-2	TRBJ1-1	TGTGCCAGCAGCTTCCCCGGGGGGGCCACTGAAGCTTTCTTT	CASSFPGGATEAFF
few	NA	TRBV14	TRBJ1-4	TGTGCCAGCACCGGGGGGTACGGCGAAAAACTGTTTTTT	CASTGGYGEKLFF